The rows below give T cell receptor beta chains drawn from one sample of a study of T cells in tumors after PD-1 blockade. The table came from immunoSEQ multiplex PCR; TCRdb's copy has only in-frame clones and leaves some out. The sample yields around 60,000 clones, around 77% seen once. Sequences were derived from PBMCs, sampled before anti-PD-1 treatment. The receptors come from a human donor with basal cell carcinoma. Each CDR3 is given with its conserved first and last residue. A D gene is named only where the DNA matches it firmly.

>TRBV5-1|-
CASSSWGSLNTEAFF
>TRBV5-1|-
CASSFDPHSTDTQYF
>TRBV2|-
CASSEASLFGTGYTF
>TRBV20-1|-
CSALGNTEAFF
>TRBV30|-
CAWSGRKDSPLHF
>TRBV6-5|-
CASGRRGSPGELFF
>TRBV29-1|-
CSVRPPSTEAFF
>TRBV4-1|-
CASSTRAKGYEQYF
>TRBV9|-
CASSVAGGASTDTQYF
>TRBV5-8|-
CASSLYVAGDNTGELFF
>TRBV6-1|-
CASSVMGMGNGETQYF
>TRBV6-5|TRBD1
CASSYMLSQGAYEQYF
>TRBV15|-
CATSRSSGATNEKLFF
>TRBV30|-
CAWSGTVNTEAFF
>TRBV25-1|-
CASSELGAEVSTEAFF
>TRBV12-3/TRBV12-4|-
CASSWTLNTEAFF
>TRBV29-1|-
CSARVGQEQFF
>TRBV27|TRBD2
CASSLPRQGTSGGEVYNEQFF
>TRBV2|-
CASFQNIQETQYF
>TRBV7-9|-
CASSPYRGNTEAFF
>TRBV6-5|-
CASRDRSNQPQHF
>TRBV19|-
CASSMGEGISNQPQHF
>TRBV5-1|TRBD1
CASSPPSRDRGNQPQHF
>TRBV29-1|TRBD1
CSVDPDRGPNEQFF
>TRBV3-1/TRBV3-2|-
CASKGVGGYTF
>TRBV5-1|-
CASSQSSLGRGAGETQYF
>TRBV12-3/TRBV12-4|-
CASSPITDTQYF
>TRBV14|-
CASSQARGDGYTF
>TRBV9|-
CASGPSSYNEQFF
>TRBV14|-
CASSQGHYGYTF
>TRBV13|-
CASSSTGSNYGYTF
>TRBV5-1|TRBD2
CASQLGGRGGSRGEQFF
>TRBV6-5|TRBD2
CASRPSGGVTGELFF
>TRBV7-8|-
CASSLETNTEAFF
>TRBV7-9|-
CASTPGTNEQFF
>TRBV6-6|-
CASSYSAVNEQFF
>TRBV12-5|TRBD1
CASGLGQGAGGEQFF
>TRBV11-1|TRBD2
CASSLGAGGSYNEQFF
>TRBV7-9|-
CASSETGSNYGYTF
>TRBV7-3|-
CASSLDSYNEQFF
>TRBV2|-
CASSRELWDGGEAFF
>TRBV5-4|-
CASSVTSGSGYTF
>TRBV7-8|-
CASSLEVNTEAFF
>TRBV19|-
CASRSDRSTYNEQFF
>TRBV20-1|-
CSASLTTYAGGKPEAFF
>TRBV11-3|-
CASSPGGDRPYEQYF
>TRBV6-1|TRBD1
CASSEGTGDTEAFF
>TRBV13|TRBD2
CATQHSTGLAGEDTQYF
>TRBV5-1|TRBD1
CASMIGQGAVTQYF
>TRBV7-6|-
CASSARETQYF
>TRBV3-1/TRBV3-2|TRBD1
CASSPTGGVITEAFF
>TRBV9|TRBD2
CASSADSGVYNEQFF
>TRBV9|-
CASSAAGMSPHIQYF
>TRBV7-2|-
CASSLAVGGSYNEQFF
>TRBV15|-
CATSTPPSGMNTEAFF